The 31 T cell receptor beta chains listed next were all sequenced from one sample in a study of T-cell memory formation after mild COVID-19. MiXCR was run by TCRdb on the 5' RACE reads, yielding one entry per CDR3 protein. The sample gives some 64,000 distinct CDR3 sequences, 9% to 9.5% of which show up once; about 1% is in the top ten. The source material was PBMCs or a T cell subset sorted from them (not recorded which). Source of these receptors: a man aged 18 to 30 who had mild COVID-19 (a few samples of this study predate the infection). Cell type and time point are not known.

The genes are TRBV6-6 and TRBJ2-6; TRBD2 is a possible D gene (5 bases). Germline values: CDR1 MNHNY, CDR2 SVGAGI (reference sequence). The CDR3 sequence is 15 residues long. The V and J ends lost 6 bases and 0 bases respectively, with 9 bases between them. The CDR3: CASRRTDSGANVLTF. The CDR3 DNA reads TGTGCCAGCAGGAGGACTGACTCTGGGGCCAACGTCCTGACTTTC.

CDR3 region: CASSLAVGTLGYTF. The DNA for the CDR3 is TGCGCCAGCAGCTTGGCCGTTGGGACGCTTGGCTACACCTTC. The chain links TRBV5-1 to TRBJ1-2; D is perhaps TRBD1 (5 bases). The CDR3 covers 14 residues. With 0 bases removed from V and 7 bases from J, the gap between germline ends came to 13 bases. CDR1 is SGHRS and CDR2 is YFSETQ in the germline V gene.

The chain uses TRBV12-3 or TRBV12-4 and TRBJ2-7; 10 nucleotides align to TRBD2. This CDR3 region has 14 residues. Germline trimming cut 7 bases from V and 3 bases from J; bases unmatched to any gene: 6. The CDR3 DNA follows: TGTGCCAGCAATCTTAGCGGGGGGAGCTACGAGCAGTACTTC. This translates into CASNLSGGSYEQYF.

This sequence joins TRBV3-1 and TRBJ1-1, with TRBD1 matching 10 bases. Trimming removed 8 bases from V and 3 bases from J; junction bases left unmatched: 3. The V gene's germline CDR1 is LGHDT and CDR2 YNNKEL (reference sequence). The CDR3 covers 13 residues. CDR3: CASVGQGDTEAFF. The CDR3 DNA sequence: TGTGCCAGCGTTGGACAGGGGGACACTGAAGCTTTCTTT.

This clonotype was counted a few times. V usage is TRBV7-9 and J usage is TRBJ2-1; D may be TRBD1 or TRBD2 (5 bases each). V shed 4 bases and J shed 6 bases, with 13 bases lying between them. The CDR3 loop spans 14 amino acids. Looked up from germline, CDR1 is SEHNR and CDR2 is FQNEAQ (reference sequence). The CDR3 sequence is CASSSSGAGNEQFF. DNA of the CDR3: TGTGCCAGCAGCTCGAGTGGGGCGGGCAATGAGCAGTTCTTC. The complete variable domain, with remaining parts taken from reference TRBV7-9 and TRBJ2-1, reads DTGVSQNPRHKITKRGQNVTFRCDPISEHNRLYWYRQTLGQGPEFLTYFQNEAQLEKSRLLSDRFSAERPKGSFSTLEIQRTEQGDSAMYLCASSSSGAGNEQFFGPGTRLTVL.

The chain couples TRBV6-5 to TRBJ1-5; maybe TRBD1 (6 bases). This CDR3 has 17 amino acids. Germline-derived CDR1 and CDR2 are MNHEY and SVGAGI. V was trimmed by 6 bases and J by 1 base, leaving 19 bases between them. The CDR3 DNA is TGTGCCAGCAGCCTAAAGGGGGTGGGGGTGAGCAATCAGCCCCAGCATTTT. Its protein product is CASSLKGVGVSNQPQHF.

At least ten counts were recorded for this clonotype. This chain links TRBV7-2 with TRBJ2-7, with TRBD2 identical over 11 bases. From germline, CDR1 is SGHTA and CDR2 FQGNSA. The CDR3 has 18 amino acids. V was clipped by 1 base and J by 9 bases; unmatched bases: 17. The CDR3 spells CASSLVLGIGSGGAAQYF. The CDR3 DNA sequence: TGTGCCAGCAGCTTAGTTCTCGGGATTGGTAGCGGGGGGGCCGCGCAGTACTTC.

In its sample, this clonotype was seen a few times. This rearrangement joins TRBV7-2 to TRBJ1-6, with TRBD1 identical over 8 bases. V was clipped by 0 bases and J by 13 bases; unmatched bases: 8. Germline CDR1 is SGHTA and CDR2 is FQGNSA. CDR3 length equals 15 residues. The CDR3 DNA sequence: TGTGCCAGCAGCTTAGCGGTTGGACAGGGTGCGCCCCTCCACTTT. Translation: CASSLAVGQGAPLHF.

This rearrangement joins TRBV10-3 to TRBJ2-3; D perhaps matches TRBD1 (6 bases). The germline gives CDR1 ENHRY, CDR2 SYGVKD. The CDR3 totals 14 residues. V was clipped by 4 bases and J by 1 base, with 9 bases between them. Written as DNA, the CDR3 is TGTGCCATCAGTGTGGGGGCCGGCACAGATACGCAGTATTTT. Translated: CAISVGAGTDTQYF.

The sample holds a few counts of this clonotype. The V and J genes are TRBV12-3 or TRBV12-4 and TRBJ2-3, with D maybe TRBD2 (6 bases). This CDR3 contains 14 residues. The germline V and J ends were trimmed by 5 bases and 2 bases, with 11 bases remaining between them. As DNA, the CDR3 is TGTGCCAGCAGTCCGAGGGAGGCCACAGATACGCAGTATTTT. Residues: CASSPREATDTQYF.

The chain links TRBV5-1 to TRBJ2-5; perhaps TRBD2 as D (5 bases). Germline V gene sequence: CDR1 SGHRS, CDR2 YFSETQ. The CDR3 covers 13 residues. Trimming took 5 bases from V and 1 from J, leaving 9 bases between them. The CDR3 spells CASREARQETQYF. In DNA, the CDR3 is TGCGCCAGCAGGGAGGCGCGCCAAGAGACCCAGTACTTC. The complete variable domain, with remaining parts taken from reference TRBV5-1 and TRBJ2-5, reads KAGVTQTPRYLIKTRGQQVTLSCSPISGHRSVSWYQQTPGQGLQFLFEYFSETQRNKGNFPGRFSGRQFSNSRSEMNVSTLELGDSALYLCASREARQETQYFGPGTRLLVL.

This clonotype was seen only a few times. The chain combines TRBV12-3 or TRBV12-4 with TRBJ1-2; D is perhaps TRBD1 (6 bases). V was clipped by 5 bases and J by 0 bases, with 10 bases between them. The CDR3 contains 14 residues. The CDR3 protein is CASSPAGANYGYTF. In DNA, the CDR3 is TGTGCCAGCAGTCCGGCAGGGGCTAACTATGGCTACACCTTC.

The rearrangement uses TRBV4-2 and TRBJ2-7; 7 nucleotides align to TRBD2. CDR1 and CDR2 from the germline V gene are LGHNA and YNFKEQ. V was clipped by 1 base and J by 6 bases; unmatched bases: 6. The CDR3 spans 14 residues. CDR3 sequence: CASSQGTRDSEQYF. CDR3 sequence (DNA): TGTGCCAGCAGCCAAGGGACTAGAGACTCCGAGCAGTACTTC.

This clonotype was picked up a small number of times. The chain is built from TRBV5-1 and TRBJ1-2; 7 bases agree with TRBD1. This CDR3 comprises 16 residues. CDR1 and CDR2 (germline): SGHRS, YFSETQ. The V and J ends lost 0 bases and 0 bases, in that order; junction bases with no gene match: 5. The CDR3 DNA follows: TGCGCCAGCAGCTTGGTAGGGACAGAGACTAACTATGGCTACACCTTC. Its translation: CASSLVGTETNYGYTF.

The chain combines TRBV12-3 or TRBV12-4 with TRBJ2-3, with D unresolved. The germline V and J ends were trimmed by 6 bases and 8 bases, with 12 bases remaining between them. The CDR3 is 12 residues long. CDR3 sequence reads: CASSLRAATQYF. CDR3 DNA sequence: TGTGCCAGCAGCTTACGGGCTGCTACGCAGTATTTT.

This clonotype occurred a few times. The chain couples TRBV28 to TRBJ2-3; TRBD2 aligns across 10 bases. V was clipped by 3 bases and J by 4 bases; unmatched bases: 10. Germline CDR1 and CDR2: MDHEN and SYDVKM. The CDR3 is made up of 17 amino acids. CDR3 sequence: CASSFIAQRGGSDTQYF. In DNA, the CDR3 is TGTGCCAGCAGTTTTATTGCCCAGCGGGGGGGCTCAGATACGCAGTATTTT.

This clonotype was detected many times. This chain links TRBV7-2 with TRBJ2-3; TRBD2 matches at 7 bases. V gave up 5 bases and J gave up 4 bases; unmatched junction bases: 0. CDR1 and CDR2 from the germline V gene are SGHTA and FQGNSA. The CDR3 runs to 12 residues. The CDR3 region has the DNA TGTGCCAGCAGCCGGGGGGCAGATACGCAGTATTTT. Protein: CASSRGADTQYF.

V is TRBV12-3 or TRBV12-4 and J is TRBJ1-6; 9 nucleotides align to TRBD1. Trimming took 8 bases from V and 10 from J; bases not matched to a gene: 9. This CDR3 has 14 amino acids. CDR3 nucleotide sequence: TGTGCCAGCCAAAAGGGGACAGGGACCTCACCCCTCCACTTT. As protein: CASQKGTGTSPLHF.

This clonotype was counted ten times or more. The rearrangement uses TRBV7-9 and TRBJ2-3; 8 bases are shared with TRBD2. In germline, CDR1 is SEHNR, CDR2 FQNEAQ (reference sequence). The CDR3 has 14 residues. The trim removed 6 bases at V and 4 bases at J, leaving 6 bases unmatched. The CDR3 DNA follows: TGTGCCAGCAGGACGGGAGGGTTCCCAGATACGCAGTATTTT. Translating it yields CASRTGGFPDTQYF.

Ten or more counts support this clonotype. The chain couples TRBV5-1 to TRBJ1-2; TRBD1 matches 7 bases. Per the germline V gene, CDR1 is SGHRS and CDR2 is YFSETQ. The junction had 4 bases not matched to a gene; V was cut back by 2 bases and J by 0 bases. This CDR3 is 15 amino acids long. In DNA form, the CDR3 reads TGCGCCAGCAGCTTACGGGGGACAGCTAACTATGGCTACACCTTC. It encodes CASSLRGTANYGYTF.

CDR3 protein: CASSDSSYNSPLHF. CDR3 coding DNA: TGTGCCAGCAGTGATAGCTCCTATAATTCACCCCTCCACTTT. The chain combines TRBV4-2 with TRBJ1-6, with no clear D. Trimming cost V 6 bases and J 0 bases, with 6 bases left between them. CDR1 is LGHNA, CDR2 YNFKEQ, per germline. This CDR3 comprises 14 residues.

The chain uses TRBV2 and TRBJ2-4; 7 bases align to TRBD2. This CDR3 spans 16 amino acids. The germline V gene has CDR1 SNHLY and CDR2 FYNNEI. V was pared by 11 bases and J by 0 bases, with 13 bases of the junction left unmatched. The CDR3 sequence is CASAWAGGRAKNIQYF. The CDR3 DNA reads TGTGCCTCAGCGTGGGCCGGGGGGAGAGCCAAAAACATTCAGTACTTC.

The rearrangement joins TRBV7-8 to TRBJ2-1, with 10 bases identical to TRBD2. The CDR3 spans 17 residues. The J segment lost 4 bases and the V segment lost 1 base, leaving 7 bases of the junction unmatched. Looked up from germline, CDR1 is SGHVS and CDR2 is FQNEAQ. The CDR3 loop is CASSLVASGGAYNEQFF. The CDR3 nucleotides are TGTGCCAGCAGCTTAGTGGCTAGCGGGGGCGCATACAATGAGCAGTTCTTC.

The sample holds many counts of this clonotype. The genes are TRBV7-6 and TRBJ1-1; D not resolved. Per germline, CDR1 SGHVS and CDR2 FNYEAQ. CDR3 length equals 13 residues. The V end was cut by 0 bases, the J end by 11 bases, with 13 bases between. For the CDR3, the DNA is TGTGCCAGCAGCTTAGCGCACCGGGATCGGGCTTTCTTT. Its translation is CASSLAHRDRAFF.

The table lists this clonotype with a few counts. The chain recombines TRBV5-1 with TRBJ1-2; no definite D call. The V end was cut by 0 bases, the J end by 5 bases, with 11 bases between. Per germline, CDR1 SGHRS and CDR2 YFSETQ. The CDR3 consists of 14 residues. The CDR3 loop is CASSLESSGYGYTF. CDR3 nucleotide sequence: TGCGCCAGCAGCTTGGAATCCTCGGGATATGGCTACACCTTC.

This clonotype was seen more than once but under ten times. The chain joins TRBV4-1 to TRBJ2-3, with 11 positions matching TRBD2. Trimming took 5 bases from V and 3 from J; bases not matched to a gene: 4. CDR3 size: 15 residues. Germline CDR1 and CDR2: MGHRA and YSYEKL. CDR3 amino acids: CASSYRLAGTDTQYF. The CDR3 DNA sequence: TGCGCCAGCAGCTACCGACTAGCGGGGACAGATACGCAGTATTTT.

This clonotype has just a few counts. This chain joins TRBV25-1 and TRBJ2-7; TRBD1 agrees at 8 bases. The CDR3 covers 14 residues. After removal of 4 bases from V and 2 bases from J, the junction contained 4 bases not matched to a gene. Germline V gene data show CDR1 as MGHDK and CDR2 as SYGVNS. In DNA, the CDR3 is TGTGCCAGCAGTGCCGACAGGGGAACCTACGAGCAGTACTTC. This sequence encodes CASSADRGTYEQYF.

The V and J genes are TRBV29-1 and TRBJ2-2; D possibly corresponds to TRBD2 (6 bases). The V and J ends lost 4 bases and 6 bases respectively, with 15 bases between them. The CDR3 extends over 14 amino acids. CDR1 is SQVTM, CDR2 ANQGSEA, per germline. CDR3 sequence (DNA): TGCAGCGTTGGGCGGGGAGGATCGGCCGGGGAGCTGTTTTTT. Amino acid sequence: CSVGRGGSAGELFF.

The J gene is TRBJ1-4, the V gene TRBV4-1; a weak D match, TRBD1 (6 bases). This CDR3 has 15 amino acids. Trimming pared 4 bases from V and 5 bases from J, leaving 14 bases between. CDR1 and CDR2 from the germline V gene are MGHRA and YSYEKL. This CDR3 is CASSPPSQGNEKLFF. The CDR3 DNA sequence: TGCGCCAGCAGCCCCCCATCCCAGGGGAATGAAAAACTGTTTTTT.

The chain recombines TRBV11-2 with TRBJ1-1, with 7 bases that match TRBD1. This CDR3 comprises 14 residues. J was trimmed by 0 bases and V by 6 bases; bases with no gene match: 4. Germline V gene sequence: CDR1 SGHAT, CDR2 FQNNGV. The chain's CDR3 is CASSWGQMNTEAFF. CDR3 sequence (DNA): TGTGCCAGCAGTTGGGGACAGATGAACACTGAAGCTTTCTTT.

This clonotype has at least ten counts. The chain links TRBV4-1 to TRBJ2-1, with D possibly matching TRBD1 (5 bases). This CDR3 region has 16 residues. V was cut by 1 base and J by 3 bases, with 13 bases left in between. Germline assignment: CDR1 MGHRA and CDR2 YSYEKL. The CDR3: CASSQVFRRGYNEQFF. The CDR3 coding sequence is TGCGCCAGCAGCCAAGTCTTTAGAAGGGGCTACAATGAGCAGTTCTTC.